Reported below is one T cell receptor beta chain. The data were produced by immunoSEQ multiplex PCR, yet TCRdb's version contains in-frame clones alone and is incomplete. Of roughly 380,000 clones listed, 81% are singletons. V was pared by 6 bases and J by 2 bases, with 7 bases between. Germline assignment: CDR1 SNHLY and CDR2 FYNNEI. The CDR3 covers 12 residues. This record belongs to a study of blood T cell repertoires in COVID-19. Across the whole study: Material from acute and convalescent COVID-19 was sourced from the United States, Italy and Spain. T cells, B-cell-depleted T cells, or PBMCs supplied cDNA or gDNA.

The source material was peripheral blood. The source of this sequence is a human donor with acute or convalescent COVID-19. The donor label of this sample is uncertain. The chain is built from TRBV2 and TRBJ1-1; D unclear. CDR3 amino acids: CASRGYNTEAFF. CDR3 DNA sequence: TGTGCCAGCAGGGGCTATAACACTGAAGCTTTCTTT.